Presented here are 28 T cell receptor beta chains from one specimen sequenced in a study of metastatic and nonmetastatic thyroid tumors. The entire patient cohort was treatment-naive prior to thyroid surgery. TCRdb re-clonotyped the PCR reads through MiXCR. This table has roughly 65,000 clones, 13% to 15% appearing once. Sequenced material: blood. These receptors were taken from a male donor with papillary thyroid cancer or a benign thyroid nodule (not recorded which). Some clones in this sample may be carry-over from other donors' samples.

This clone was seen at least ten times. The chain joins TRBV14 to TRBJ1-2; TRBD1 matches 7 bases. Losses at the gene ends were 1 base for V and 8 bases for J; bases not matched to a gene: 4. The V gene's germline CDR1 is SGHDN and CDR2 FVKESK. The CDR3 consists of 13 residues. The CDR3 reads CASSQGTGRGYTF. The CDR3 coding sequence is TGTGCCAGCAGCCAAGGGACAGGACGCGGCTACACCTTC.

This clone has a count of ten or more. V and J are TRBV24-1 and TRBJ2-3, with D maybe TRBD2 (6 bases). The CDR3 length is 15 residues. Germline-derived CDR1 and CDR2 are KGHDR and SFDVKD. Trimming removed 6 bases at V and 1 base at J, with 13 bases between. This chain's CDR3 is CATSHGTLGTDTQYF. Here the CDR3 DNA reads TGTGCCACCAGTCACGGGACTCTCGGCACAGATACGCAGTATTTT.

This clone was counted ten times or more. The gene calls are TRBV2 and TRBJ1-1; D may be TRBD1 (5 bases). The CDR3 extends over 14 amino acids. CDR1 is SNHLY and CDR2 is FYNNEI in the germline V gene. V lost 4 bases to trimming and J lost 1 base, with 10 bases between them. In DNA, the CDR3 is TGTGCCAGCAGTGTTCCGGGACCGAACACTGAAGCTTTCTTT. Amino acids: CASSVPGPNTEAFF.

This clone has only a few counts. A much larger clonotype is one base distant, so this may be a read error. The chain carries TRBV9 and TRBJ2-1; a weak D match, TRBD1 (6 bases). Germline CDR1 reads SGDLS; CDR2 reads YYNGEE. This CDR3 is built from 12 residues. The CDR3 region has the DNA TGTGTCAGCAGCTACAGGGAAAATGAGCAGTTCTTC. Amino acid sequence: CVSSYRENEQFF.

This clone was found many times. This chain uses TRBV11-2 with TRBJ2-1, with no clear D. This CDR3 region has 14 residues. Germline CDR1 reads SGHAT; CDR2 reads FQNNGV. The germline V and J ends were trimmed by 8 bases and 7 bases, with 18 bases remaining between them. The CDR3 DNA sequence: TGTGCCAGCGGTCTGGTTCGAGGAAGTAATGAGCAGTTCTTC. Protein sequence: CASGLVRGSNEQFF.

This clone was observed at least ten times. V gene TRBV7-2 combines with J gene TRBJ2-3; D gene uncertain. The CDR3 extends over 11 amino acids. V shed 5 bases and J shed 3 bases, with 3 bases lying between them. Germline CDR1 is SGHTA and CDR2 is FQGNSA. CDR3 sequence reads: CASSQTDTQYF. CDR3 nucleotides: TGTGCCAGCAGCCAGACAGATACGCAGTATTTT.

This clone was recorded at least ten times. The gene calls are TRBV24-1 and TRBJ2-7; D is unresolved. The germline CDR1 and CDR2 sequences are KGHDR and SFDVKD. The CDR3 runs to 15 residues. The V gene lost 1 base and the J gene lost 1 base, with 10 bases spanning the gap. The CDR3 sequence: CATSDLGKSSYEQYV. CDR3 DNA sequence: TGTGCCACCAGTGATTTAGGAAAGTCTTCCTACGAGCAGTACGTC.

Note on this clone: A much larger clone differs from this one at a single base, so this may be a read error. In nucleotides, the CDR3 is TGTGCCAGCAGCGTAGCGGTCACTAGCGGGAGGCCCGGGGAGCTGTTTTTT. It yields the protein CASSVAVTSGRPGELFF. This chain links TRBV9 with TRBJ2-2; 12 bases match TRBD2. V shed 0 bases, J shed 6 bases, and the junction held 6 bases outside the gene matches. The CDR3 loop spans 17 amino acids. Germline lookup yields CDR1 SGDLS and CDR2 YYNGEE.

The V and J genes are TRBV19 and TRBJ1-6; D is ambiguous. Trimming took 7 bases from V and 7 from J, leaving 17 bases between them. The germline V gene encodes CDR1 LNHDA and CDR2 SQIVND (reference sequence). CDR3 length: 15 amino acids. CDR3 coding DNA: TGTGCCAGTATCCCCTGGAGTTCCGAAAATTCACCCCTCCACTTT. Translated: CASIPWSSENSPLHF.

This clone showed up many times. The V and J genes are TRBV19 and TRBJ1-2, with D maybe TRBD1 (6 bases). The germline V gene has CDR1 LNHDA and CDR2 SQIVND (reference sequence). The ends were cut back, 4 bases at V and 0 bases at J, with 15 bases in the middle. The CDR3 runs 16 residues. The CDR3 sequence is CASSKQGGSANYGYTF. The CDR3 DNA reads as TGTGCCAGTAGTAAACAGGGAGGCTCCGCTAACTATGGCTACACCTTC.

A word on this clone: One end of the junction is discordant with germline, which a read error may explain. The V call is TRBV6-4, the J call TRBJ2-6; D perhaps matches TRBD1 (6 bases). Germline V CDR1 and CDR2: MRHNA, SNTAGT. This CDR3 spans 16 amino acids. CDR3 region: CASSETGLSGSNVLTF. The CDR3 nucleotides are TGTGCCAGCAGTGAGACAGGTCTCTCTGGGTCCAACGTCCTGACTTTC.

This clone was detected many times. Other DNA sequences within the sample encode an identical CDR3. The rearrangement uses TRBV2 and TRBJ2-7; 8 bases agree with TRBD1. Germline trimming cut 5 bases from V and 4 bases from J; bases unmatched to any gene: 16. The germline gives CDR1 SNHLY, CDR2 FYNNEI. This CDR3 is 17 amino acids long. Here the CDR3 reads CASSQGAGGFTVYEQYF. The CDR3 bases are TGTGCCAGCAGTCAGGGGGCAGGGGGCTTCACGGTGTACGAGCAGTACTTC.

There are many counts of this clone. This chain uses TRBV4-1 with TRBJ1-6, with D possibly TRBD1 on 6 matching bases. The CDR3 is made up of 16 amino acids. CDR1 is MGHRA, CDR2 YSYEKL, per germline. Trimming took 4 bases from V and 4 from J, leaving 14 bases between them. The chain's CDR3 is CASSPRQGLYNSPLHF. CDR3 in DNA: TGCGCCAGCAGCCCGCGGCAGGGGTTATATAATTCACCCCTCCACTTT.

This clone was recorded many times. The gene calls are TRBV28 and TRBJ1-4; 7 bases line up with TRBD1. J gave up 4 bases and V 4 bases, and 3 bases lay outside the gene matches. The CDR3 covers 14 residues. CDR1 MDHEN and CDR2 SYDVKM come from the germline V gene. This CDR3 is CASSYTGDNEKLFF. Written as DNA, the CDR3 is TGTGCCAGCAGTTATACAGGGGATAATGAAAAACTGTTTTTT.

In the case of this clone: This sequence may be a read error, since a much larger clone differs from it by one base. This chain joins TRBV24-1 and TRBJ2-1, with 15 bases matching TRBD2. This CDR3 is 17 amino acids long. V trimming: 4 bases; J trimming: 6 bases; junction bases outside the gene matches: 6. The germline V gene has CDR1 KGHDR and CDR2 SFDVKD. CDR3 DNA sequence: TGTGCCACCAGTGACACCGGACTAGCGGGAGGGTGCAATGAGCAGTTCTTC. Its protein product is CATSDTGLAGGCNEQFF.

At least ten counts were recorded for this clone. This chain joins TRBV7-2 and TRBJ2-1; D might be TRBD2 (5 bases). Trimming cost V 1 base and J 2 bases, with 9 bases left between them. The CDR3 covers 15 residues. The germline V gene encodes CDR1 SGHTA and CDR2 FQGNSA. The CDR3 region has the DNA TGTGCCAGCAGCTTAGGAGCGGCCCCCTACAATGAGCAGTTCTTC. As protein: CASSLGAAPYNEQFF.

This clone was picked up many times. The V and J genes are TRBV30 and TRBJ2-3; 10 bases match TRBD1. The V segment lost 4 bases and the J segment 4 bases; nucleotides outside the gene matches: 2. The CDR3 extends over 13 amino acids. Germline V gene sequence: CDR1 GTSNPN, CDR2 SVGIG (reference sequence). The DNA of the CDR3 is TGTGCCTGGAACGGACAGGGGGCAGATACGCAGTATTTT. It translates to CAWNGQGADTQYF. Using reference TRBV30 and TRBJ2-3 for the parts outside the CDR3, the full variable domain is SQTIHQWPATLVQPVGSPLSLECTVEGTSNPNLYWYRQAAGRGLQLLFYSVGIGQISSEVPQNLSASRPQDRQFILSSKKLLLSDSGFYLCAWNGQGADTQYFGPGTRLTVL.

This clone was seen at least ten times. The genes are TRBV3-1 and TRBJ1-6; the match to TRBD1 covers 8 bases. This CDR3 has 16 amino acids. The V and J ends lost 3 bases and 2 bases, in that order; junction bases with no gene match: 3. Germline V gives CDR1 LGHDT, CDR2 YNNKEL (reference sequence). The CDR3 loop reads CASSQTGVPYNSPLHF. The CDR3 DNA is TGTGCCAGCAGCCAGACAGGGGTCCCCTATAATTCACCCCTCCACTTT.

This chain connects TRBV6-4 to TRBJ2-1; D might be TRBD2 (6 bases). Between the trimmed V and J ends, which lost 9 bases and 5 bases, there was a span of 17 bases. The CDR3 extends over 14 amino acids. In germline, CDR1 is MRHNA, CDR2 SNTAGT. As DNA, the CDR3 is TGTGCCAGAAAATGGCGGGATGTCGACAATGAGCAGTTCTTC. Protein product: CARKWRDVDNEQFF.

Here the CDR3 reads CASSLTPWEDTQYF. The CDR3 bases are TGTGCCAGCAGTTTGACACCGTGGGAAGATACGCAGTATTTT. V gene TRBV28 combines with J gene TRBJ2-3; D is unresolved. V lost 3 bases to trimming and J lost 5 bases, with 12 bases between them. The CDR3 sequence is 14 residues long. From germline, CDR1 is MDHEN and CDR2 SYDVKM. Filled out from reference TRBV28 and TRBJ2-3, the complete variable domain reads DVKVTQSSRYLVKRTGEKVFLECVQDMDHENMFWYRQDPGLGLRLIYFSYDVKMKEKGDIPEGYSVSREKKERFSLILESASTNQTSMYLCASSLTPWEDTQYFGPGTRLTVL.

The gene calls are TRBV18 and TRBJ2-7; perhaps TRBD2 as D (5 bases). CDR3 length: 17 amino acids. The V gene's germline CDR1 is KGHSH and CDR2 LQKENI. V was trimmed by 4 bases and J by 6 bases, leaving 25 bases between them. The CDR3 here is CASSQTVPGKNPSEQYV. DNA of the CDR3: TGTGCCAGCTCACAAACCGTGCCGGGAAAAAATCCCTCCGAGCAGTACGTC.

This clone was picked up many times. The chain joins TRBV5-6 to TRBJ2-2, with D possibly being TRBD2 (5 bases). The CDR3 is 14 residues long. The V gene lost 1 base and the J gene lost 5 bases, with 9 bases spanning the gap. Per germline, CDR1 SGHDT and CDR2 YYEEEE. CDR3 sequence (DNA): TGTGCCAGCAGCTTGTTTGAGCGGACCGGGGAGCTGTTTTTT. This encodes CASSLFERTGELFF.

This clone occurred many times. The same CDR3 arises from other DNA sequences in this sample as well. The chain links TRBV4-1 to TRBJ2-5; no clear D. Germline CDR1 reads MGHRA; CDR2 reads YSYEKL. V lost 2 bases, J lost 4 bases, and 11 bases lay in between. The CDR3 has 14 amino acids. The CDR3 reads CASSQNGFGETQYF. The CDR3 DNA reads TGCGCCAGCAGCCAAAACGGTTTTGGAGAGACCCAGTACTTC.

This clone was counted a few times. The CDR3 DNA reads as TGTGCCAGCAGACAGGGACACGACTACGAGCAGTACTTC. Translation gives CASRQGHDYEQYF. The chain links TRBV6-2 or TRBV6-3 to TRBJ2-7; D is perhaps TRBD1 (6 bases). The V end was cut by 6 bases, the J end by 3 bases, with 12 bases between. The V gene's germline CDR1 is MNHEY and CDR2 SVGEGT. This CDR3 contains 13 residues.

This clone was observed many times. This sequence joins TRBV5-1 and TRBJ1-5; D ambiguous. V lost 5 bases, J lost 0 bases, and 9 bases lay in between. This CDR3 contains 14 residues. Germline V lookup: CDR1 SGHRS, CDR2 YFSETQ. In DNA, the CDR3 is TGCGCCAGCAGTTCGGGAGATAGCAATCAGCCCCAGCATTTT. Translated: CASSSGDSNQPQHF. Using reference TRBV5-1 and TRBJ1-5 for the parts outside the CDR3, the full variable domain is KAGVTQTPRYLIKTRGQQVTLSCSPISGHRSVSWYQQTPGQGLQFLFEYFSETQRNKGNFPGRFSGRQFSNSRSEMNVSTLELGDSALYLCASSSGDSNQPQHFGDGTRLSIL.

In this sample, this clone turned up many times. The chain recombines TRBV6-5 with TRBJ2-7; the D gene is possibly TRBD1 (5 bases). The CDR3 spans 13 residues. V was clipped by 2 bases and J by 6 bases, with 11 bases between them. Looked up from germline, CDR1 is MNHEY and CDR2 is SVGAGI. CDR3 in amino acids: CASSYLHRSEQYF. As DNA, the CDR3 is TGTGCCAGCAGTTACCTTCACAGGTCCGAGCAGTACTTC.

The V and J genes are TRBV5-1 and TRBJ2-7, with 9 bases that match TRBD2. V lost 5 bases to trimming and J lost 1 base; unmatched junction nucleotides: 7. In germline, CDR1 is SGHRS, CDR2 YFSETQ. This CDR3 contains 15 residues. DNA for the CDR3: TGCGCCAGCAGAGTTGGACTAGCGTTTTCCTACGAGCAGTACTTC. Translating it yields CASRVGLAFSYEQYF.

Concerning this clone: A read error is possible here, since a much larger clone lies one base away. The chain links TRBV20-1 to TRBJ1-2; D unresolved. CDR1 and CDR2 from the germline V gene are DFQATT and SNEGSKA (reference sequence). The CDR3 covers 12 residues. DNA of the CDR3: TGCAGTGCGGCCGGGCAGATGGGTGGCTGCACCTTC. This encodes CSAAGQMGGCTF.